A selection of T cell receptor beta chains follows, all from one sample in a study of blood T cell repertoires in COVID-19. Libraries were prepared by immunoSEQ multiplex PCR; TCRdb keeps only in-frame clonotypes and omits some of them. The sample consists of 150,000 to 200,000 clones, about 90% of them appearing once. The sequencing sample was made of peripheral blood. The origin of the receptors is a man aged 30-40 years with COVID-19, enrolled during active disease. CDR3s include the opening cysteine and the closing phenylalanine or tryptophan. The D gene is left open where the match is weak. Where a row states a size, it is once, few, many or the class of an expanded clone; other rows omit it.

v_call,cdr3_length,d_call,clone_size,j_call,cdr3_nt,cdr3_aa
TRBV5-4,14,TRBD1,-,TRBJ2-3,TGTGCCAGCAGTTCCCCCACAGGGGAAGATACGCAGTATTTT,CASSSPTGEDTQYF
TRBV6-2/TRBV6-3,15,TRBD2,-,TRBJ2-1,TGTGCCAGCAGTTACGGGCTAGCGGGTTCGAATGAGCAGTTCTTC,CASSYGLAGSNEQFF
TRBV6-4,14,-,-,TRBJ1-2,TGTGCCAGCAGTGACTCCCCAGGGGACTATGGCTACACCTTC,CASSDSPGDYGYTF
TRBV30,15,TRBD1,-,TRBJ2-1,TGTGCCTGGAGTCGTGGACAGGGAGACTACAATGAGCAGTTCTTC,CAWSRGQGDYNEQFF
TRBV24-1,15,TRBD2,-,TRBJ2-1,TGTGCCACCAGTGACCCCGGGACTAGCGGGAATGAGCAGTTCTTC,CATSDPGTSGNEQFF
TRBV28,14,-,-,TRBJ2-7,TGTGCCAGCATAAGGGGGGGGACACCTTACGAGCAGTACTTC,CASIRGGTPYEQYF
TRBV18,17,TRBD2,-,TRBJ2-2,TGTGCCAGCTCACGGACGCGGGAGGGCCTCTTCACCGGGGAGCTGTTTTTT,CASSRTREGLFTGELFF
TRBV27,13,-,-,TRBJ2-7,TGTGCCAGCAGGACTCTTTCGTCCTACGAGCAGTACTTC,CASRTLSSYEQYF
TRBV7-3,14,-,-,TRBJ2-1,TGTGCCAGCAGACCACAGTCCGTTAGCAATGAGCAGTTCTTC,CASRPQSVSNEQFF
TRBV18,13,-,-,TRBJ1-1,TGTGCCAGCTCACCCGAGATGAACACTGAAGCTTTCTTT,CASSPEMNTEAFF
TRBV5-4,14,-,-,TRBJ1-1,TGTGCCAGCAGCCGCAGGGGCGCCGGCACTGAAGCTTTCTTT,CASSRRGAGTEAFF
TRBV28,15,-,-,TRBJ2-5,TGTGCCAGCAGTTTTTTAGGCAGGGTTGGGGAGACCCAGTACTTC,CASSFLGRVGETQYF
TRBV3-1/TRBV3-2,15,TRBD2,few,TRBJ2-7,TGTGCCAGCAGCCAAGGACTAGCGGCCTCCTACGAGCAGTACTTC,CASSQGLAASYEQYF
TRBV6-9,15,-,-,TRBJ1-1,TGTGCCAGCAGTTACAAGGAGGGGATGAACACTGAAGCTTTCTTT,CASSYKEGMNTEAFF
TRBV28,15,TRBD1,-,TRBJ2-1,TGTGCCAGCAGTCTTATAACACTGGGACAGGGGGGTTTTTTCTTC,CASSLITLGQGGFFF
TRBV7-2,12,-,-,TRBJ2-1,TGTGCCAGCAGCCGGGGGGCTGGTGAGCAGTTCTTC,CASSRGAGEQFF
TRBV4-2,19,TRBD2,-,TRBJ2-1,TGTGCCAGCAGCCAAGATATGCTAGCGGGGACCTTCGTAAAGAATGAGCAGTTCTTC,CASSQDMLAGTFVKNEQFF
TRBV4-3,16,-,-,TRBJ1-6,TGCGCCAGCAGCCAAGGTCACGGACAGAGGTATTCACCCCTCCACTTT,CASSQGHGQRYSPLHF
TRBV24-1,13,-,-,TRBJ1-1,TGTGCCACCGGCATGCGACAAGGCGCTGAAGCTTTCTTT,CATGMRQGAEAFF
TRBV9,17,-,-,TRBJ2-6,TGTGCCAGCAGCGTAGGGGCTTTAGGCTCTGGGGCCAACGTCCTGACTTTC,CASSVGALGSGANVLTF
TRBV11-3,15,TRBD2,-,TRBJ2-2,TGTGCCAGCAGCTACCCGCGGGAGCGGGGCGGGGAGCTGTTTTTT,CASSYPRERGGELFF
TRBV6-4,16,-,once,TRBJ2-1,TGTGCCAGCAGTGACGATGGGCCAGGGGCGGTTGTGGAGCAGTTCTTC,CASSDDGPGAVVEQFF
TRBV5-5,15,TRBD2,-,TRBJ2-5,TGTGCCAGCAGCTTCGGCGGGAGGGCGGGAGAGACCCAGTACTTC,CASSFGGRAGETQYF
TRBV19,15,TRBD2,-,TRBJ2-7,TGTGCCAGTAGAACTACTAGCGGGAGGTTCGAAGAGCAGTACTTC,CASRTTSGRFEEQYF
TRBV6-1,16,TRBD2,-,TRBJ2-1,TGTGCCAGCAGTGAAGTGATAGCGGGAGGCTACAATGAGCAGTTCTTC,CASSEVIAGGYNEQFF
TRBV19,15,-,few,TRBJ1-4,TGTGCCAGTAGTATAGGAGCTAGGAGAGGTGAAAAACTGTTTTTT,CASSIGARRGEKLFF